This is a list of T cell receptor beta chains from one sample in a study of cytomegalovirus exposure and HLA in healthy donors. Repertoires were generated with immunoSEQ multiplex PCR, while TCRdb's copy carries only in-frame clones and drops some. Among under 150,000 clones, roughly 86% were seen once, and the ten largest hold about 1.7%. The sequencing sample was made of PBMCs. Receptor source: a man aged 18 to 29 in good health and CMV-seronegative. CDR3s include the opening cysteine and the closing phenylalanine or tryptophan. Each record gives: clone size, V gene, J gene, D gene, CDR3 DNA, CDR3 protein. D genes are given only for firm matches. Rows may omit the clone size; those that give it use once, few, many or a size class.

>few|TRBV15|TRBJ2-7|NA
TGTGCCACCAGCAGAGCCGTGAGGGACTACGAGCAGTACTTC
CATSRAVRDYEQYF
>NA|TRBV11-1|TRBJ2-7|TRBD2
TGTGCCAGCAGCGCAAAGCTAGCGGGGGTCGAGCAGTACTTC
CASSAKLAGVEQYF
>NA|TRBV11-1|TRBJ1-6|NA
TGTGCCAGCAGCTTAAGGGGGGGGGCTTCACCCCTCCACTTT
CASSLRGGASPLHF
>NA|TRBV9|TRBJ2-2|TRBD2
TGTGCCAGCAGCGTAGGGGCTAGCGGGGCGGCCGGGGAGCTGTTTTTT
CASSVGASGAAGELFF
>NA|TRBV27|TRBJ2-3|TRBD2
TGTGCCAGCAGTTTACTACCACTAGCGGGGAGTACAGATACGCAGTATTTT
CASSLLPLAGSTDTQYF
>NA|TRBV9|TRBJ1-1|NA
TGTGCCAGCAGCATTTCGCAGGGAAACACTGAAGCTTTCTTT
CASSISQGNTEAFF
>NA|TRBV7-8|TRBJ2-1|TRBD1
TGTGCCAGCAGCTTAGGGCGGATGACAGGGCATACTTACAATGAGCAGTTCTTC
CASSLGRMTGHTYNEQFF
>NA|TRBV6-1|TRBJ2-7|TRBD1
TGTGCCAGCAGTGAGATGACAGGGAGCGAGCAGTACTTC
CASSEMTGSEQYF
>NA|TRBV1|TRBJ1-5|NA
TGCACCAGCACAAAGGTGGAGAGCAATCAGCCCCAGCATTTT
CTSTKVESNQPQHF
>NA|TRBV18|TRBJ2-7|NA
TGTGCCAGCTCATTTGGGCAAACCTACGAGCAGTACTTC
CASSFGQTYEQYF
>NA|TRBV6-6|TRBJ1-2|NA
TGTGCCAGCAGCGAACTCGGGTTCACCTATGGCTACACCTTC
CASSELGFTYGYTF
>NA|TRBV27|TRBJ1-1|NA
TGTGCCAGCCGCTCGACAGCGAACACTGAAGCTTTCTTT
CASRSTANTEAFF
>NA|TRBV15|TRBJ1-2|NA
TGTGCCACCAGCAGAGACGGCACAGGGTCCCGTGGCTACACCTTC
CATSRDGTGSRGYTF
>NA|TRBV5-1|TRBJ2-3|TRBD2
TGCGCCAGCAGCTGGGGAGGGCCCGATACGCAGTATTTT
CASSWGGPDTQYF
>NA|TRBV29-1|TRBJ1-1|TRBD1
TGCAGCGTTTATACAGGGGCGGGTGAAGCTTTCTTT
CSVYTGAGEAFF
>once|TRBV11-2|TRBJ1-6|NA
TGTGCCAGCAGCTTAGTCGGGGGGCCCCTCCACTTT
CASSLVGGPLHF
>NA|TRBV5-1|TRBJ1-1|TRBD1
TGCGCCAGCAGCCGGGACAGGGGAAAGGGGGGAATGAACACTGAAGCTTTCTTT
CASSRDRGKGGMNTEAFF
>NA|TRBV2|TRBJ2-3|NA
TGTGCCAGCAAGGAGGGTACGCAGTATTTT
CASKEGTQYF
>NA|TRBV6-5|TRBJ2-2|NA
TGTGCCAGCAGTTACTCGTGGCAGTCATCGGGCGGGGAGCTGTTTTTT
CASSYSWQSSGGELFF
>once|TRBV7-9|TRBJ2-2|NA
TGTGCCAGCAGCTTAACCGCGGCCAACACCGGGGAGCTGTTTTTT
CASSLTAANTGELFF
>NA|TRBV6-5|TRBJ1-1|NA
TGTGCCAGCAGTTACTCGAGACAAATGAACACTGAAGCTTTCTTT
CASSYSRQMNTEAFF
>NA|TRBV6-1|TRBJ1-5|TRBD1
TGTGCCAGCAGTCCAGACAGGGGTGTCGATCAGCCCCAGCATTTT
CASSPDRGVDQPQHF
>NA|TRBV6-5|TRBJ2-7|NA
TGTGCCAGCAGTTATGGGCCGAGCTCCTACGAGCAGTACTTC
CASSYGPSSYEQYF
>NA|TRBV19|TRBJ1-1|NA
TGTGCCAGTACACAAGTCATGAACACTGAAGCTTTCTTT
CASTQVMNTEAFF
>NA|TRBV13|TRBJ2-1|TRBD1
TGTGCCAGCAGCTTAGGAGAGTTAGGACAGGGGATTTACAATGAGCAGTTCTTC
CASSLGELGQGIYNEQFF
>NA|TRBV19|TRBJ1-4|NA
TGTGCCAGTAGTGCCCGGGAAAAACTGTTTTTT
CASSAREKLFF
>NA|TRBV5-5|TRBJ2-2|NA
TGTGCCAGCAGCTTTGGGCCAGGGGAAACCGGGGAGCTGTTTTTT
CASSFGPGETGELFF
>NA|TRBV5-6|TRBJ1-5|NA
TGTGCCAGCAGCTTATATAGCGGGGGGGGTCAGCCCCAGCATTTT
CASSLYSGGGQPQHF
>NA|TRBV7-3|TRBJ2-5|TRBD2
TGTGCCAGCAGCCTTAGCGGGGGGGAAGAGACCCAGTACTTC
CASSLSGGEETQYF
>NA|TRBV18|TRBJ1-5|NA
TGTGCCAGCTCGCAGTTACCGGGACAAGGGCCCCAGCATTTT
CASSQLPGQGPQHF
>NA|TRBV2|TRBJ2-1|TRBD2
TGTGCCAGCAGTGAACAGGCGGGGGTTGAGCAGTTCTTC
CASSEQAGVEQFF